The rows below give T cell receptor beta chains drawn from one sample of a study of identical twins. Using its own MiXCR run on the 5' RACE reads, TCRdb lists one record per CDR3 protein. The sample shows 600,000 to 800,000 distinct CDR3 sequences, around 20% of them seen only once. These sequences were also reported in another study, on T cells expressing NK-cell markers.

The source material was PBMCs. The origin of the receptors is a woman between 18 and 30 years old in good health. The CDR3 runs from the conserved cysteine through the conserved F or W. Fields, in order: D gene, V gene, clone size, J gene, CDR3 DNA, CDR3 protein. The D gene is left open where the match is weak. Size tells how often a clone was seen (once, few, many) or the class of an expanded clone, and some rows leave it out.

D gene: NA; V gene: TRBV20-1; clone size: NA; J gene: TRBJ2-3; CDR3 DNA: TGCAGTGCAACGACCGGGACACCAGTTTCGGCAGATACGCAGTATTTT; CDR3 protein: CSATTGTPVSADTQYF
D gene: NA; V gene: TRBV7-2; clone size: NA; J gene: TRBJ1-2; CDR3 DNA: TGTGCCAGCAGCCCGGAGGGCCTTAGCTATGGCTACACCTTC; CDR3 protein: CASSPEGLSYGYTF
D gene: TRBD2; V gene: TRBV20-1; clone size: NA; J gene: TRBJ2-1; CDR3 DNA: TGCAGTGCTAGAGATCCGGGGACTAGCTCCTACAATGAGCAGTTCTTC; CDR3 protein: CSARDPGTSSYNEQFF
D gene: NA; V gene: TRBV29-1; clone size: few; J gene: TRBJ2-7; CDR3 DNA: TGCAGCGTTGCTTTCGGCGTGAACTACGAGCAGTACTTC; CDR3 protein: CSVAFGVNYEQYF
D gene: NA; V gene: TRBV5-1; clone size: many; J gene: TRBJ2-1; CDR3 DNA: TGCGCCAGCAGCTTGGACGGGAGCTCCTACAATGAGCAGTTCTTC; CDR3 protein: CASSLDGSSYNEQFF
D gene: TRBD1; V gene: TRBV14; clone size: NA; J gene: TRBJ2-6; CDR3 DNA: TGTGCCAGCAGCCAAAGGACAGGTCGGTTCTCTGGGGCCAACGTCCTGACTTTC; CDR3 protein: CASSQRTGRFSGANVLTF
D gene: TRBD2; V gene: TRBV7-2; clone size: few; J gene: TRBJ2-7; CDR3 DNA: TGTGCCAGCAGCCCTAGACTAGCGGGAACCCTTCCCTACGAGCAGTACTTC; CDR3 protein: CASSPRLAGTLPYEQYF
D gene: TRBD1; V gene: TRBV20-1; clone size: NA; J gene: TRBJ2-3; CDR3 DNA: TGCAGTGCTAGGGCCGAGGGGGCGCGGACGCAGTATTTT; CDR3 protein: CSARAEGARTQYF
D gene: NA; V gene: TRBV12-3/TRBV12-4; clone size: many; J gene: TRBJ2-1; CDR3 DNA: TGTGCCAGCAGTTTTCAGGTGTACAATGAGCAGTTCTTC; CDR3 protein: CASSFQVYNEQFF
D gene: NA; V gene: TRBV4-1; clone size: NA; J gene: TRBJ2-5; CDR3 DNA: TGCGCCAGCAGCCAATGGGGGGGCATCGGAGAGACCCAGTACTTC; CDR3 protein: CASSQWGGIGETQYF
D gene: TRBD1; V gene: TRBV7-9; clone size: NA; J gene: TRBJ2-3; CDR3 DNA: TGTGCCAGCAGCTTAGTCCGGACAGGACAAGATACGCAGTATTTT; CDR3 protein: CASSLVRTGQDTQYF
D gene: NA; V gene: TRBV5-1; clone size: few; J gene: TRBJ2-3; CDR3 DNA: TGCGCCAGCGCGACTTACGGGGGAAGCACAGATACGCAGTATTTT; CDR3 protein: CASATYGGSTDTQYF
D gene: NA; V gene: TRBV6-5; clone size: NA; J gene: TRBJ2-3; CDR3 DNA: TGTGCCAGCAGTTACGTGGGACCTAGCACAGATACGCAGTATTTT; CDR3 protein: CASSYVGPSTDTQYF
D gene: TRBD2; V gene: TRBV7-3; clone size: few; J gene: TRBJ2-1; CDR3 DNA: TGTGCCAGCAGGGCACCGGGGGGAGCCTACAATGAGCAGTTCTTC; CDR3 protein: CASRAPGGAYNEQFF
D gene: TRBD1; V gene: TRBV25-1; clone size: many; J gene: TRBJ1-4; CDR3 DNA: TGTGCCAGCAGTTTCTTACAGGGGAAAAATGAAAAACTGTTTTTT; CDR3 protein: CASSFLQGKNEKLFF
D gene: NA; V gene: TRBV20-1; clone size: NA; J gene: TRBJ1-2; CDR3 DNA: TGCAGTGCTACCGGGACCTTGAACTATGGCTACACCTTC; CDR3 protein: CSATGTLNYGYTF
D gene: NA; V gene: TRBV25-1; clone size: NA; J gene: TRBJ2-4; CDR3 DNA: TGTGCCAGCAGTGAGTTCGGACAGTGGGCCAAAAACATTCAGTACTTC; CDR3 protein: CASSEFGQWAKNIQYF
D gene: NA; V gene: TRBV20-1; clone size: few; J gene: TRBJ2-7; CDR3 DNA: TGCAGTGCTCAAGAACTCGGCTCCTACGAGCAGTACTTC; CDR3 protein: CSAQELGSYEQYF
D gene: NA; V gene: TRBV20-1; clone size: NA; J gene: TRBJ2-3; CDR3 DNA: TGCAGTGTACTACTCTTCAAGGCGGCTAGCGGCACAGATACGCAGTATTTT; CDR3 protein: CSVLLFKAASGTDTQYF
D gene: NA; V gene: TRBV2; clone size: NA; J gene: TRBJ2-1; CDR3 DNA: TGTGCCAGCAGTGTAGACTCCCCTGAGCAGTTCTTC; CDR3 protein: CASSVDSPEQFF
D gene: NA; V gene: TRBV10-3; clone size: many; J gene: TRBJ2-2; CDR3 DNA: TGTGCCATCTTTGCGAACACCGGGGAGCTGTTTTTT; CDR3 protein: CAIFANTGELFF
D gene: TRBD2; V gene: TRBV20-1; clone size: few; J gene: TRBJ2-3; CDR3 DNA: TGCAGTGCTAGTCTTGCGGGAGGCATGAATACGCAGTATTTT; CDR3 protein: CSASLAGGMNTQYF
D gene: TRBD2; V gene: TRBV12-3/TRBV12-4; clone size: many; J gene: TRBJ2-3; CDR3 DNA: TGTGCCAGTCTTAGCGGGGAAACGAATTTAGGGCAGTATTTT; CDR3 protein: CASLSGETNLGQYF
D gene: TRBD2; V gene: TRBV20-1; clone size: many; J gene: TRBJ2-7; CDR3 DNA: TGCAGTGCTCCCCCTAGCGGGAGGGTGTACGAGCAGTACTTC; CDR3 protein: CSAPPSGRVYEQYF
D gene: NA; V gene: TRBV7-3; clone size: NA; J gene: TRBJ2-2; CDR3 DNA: TGTGCCAGCAGCGCCCAGGGGTCGACCGGGGAGCTGTTTTTT; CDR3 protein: CASSAQGSTGELFF
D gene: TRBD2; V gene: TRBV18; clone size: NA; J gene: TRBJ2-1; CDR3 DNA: TGTGCCAGCTCTCGGACTAGCCCGCTCGTCAATGAGCAGTTCTTC; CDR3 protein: CASSRTSPLVNEQFF